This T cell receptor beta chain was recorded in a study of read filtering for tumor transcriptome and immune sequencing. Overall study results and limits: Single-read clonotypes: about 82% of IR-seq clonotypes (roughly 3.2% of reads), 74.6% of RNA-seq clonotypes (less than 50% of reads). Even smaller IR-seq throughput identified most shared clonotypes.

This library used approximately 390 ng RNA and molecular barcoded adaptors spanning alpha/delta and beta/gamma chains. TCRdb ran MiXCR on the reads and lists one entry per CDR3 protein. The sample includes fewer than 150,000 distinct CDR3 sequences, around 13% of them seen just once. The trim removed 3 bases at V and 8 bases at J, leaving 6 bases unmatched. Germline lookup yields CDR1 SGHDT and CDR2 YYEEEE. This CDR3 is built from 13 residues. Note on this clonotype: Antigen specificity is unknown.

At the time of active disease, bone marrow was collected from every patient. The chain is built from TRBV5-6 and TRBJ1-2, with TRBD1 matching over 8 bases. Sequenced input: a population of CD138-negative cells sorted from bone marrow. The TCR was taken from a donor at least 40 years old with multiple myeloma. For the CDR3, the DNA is TGTGCCAGCAGCTCCCCGGACAGGGCGGGCTACACCTTC. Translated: CASSSPDRAGYTF. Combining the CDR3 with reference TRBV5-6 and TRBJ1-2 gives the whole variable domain DAGVTQSPTHLIKTRGQQVTLRCSPKSGHDTVSWYQQALGQGPQFIFQYYEEEERQRGNFPDRFSGHQFPNYSSELNVNALLLGDSALYLCASSSPDRAGYTFGSGTRLTVV.